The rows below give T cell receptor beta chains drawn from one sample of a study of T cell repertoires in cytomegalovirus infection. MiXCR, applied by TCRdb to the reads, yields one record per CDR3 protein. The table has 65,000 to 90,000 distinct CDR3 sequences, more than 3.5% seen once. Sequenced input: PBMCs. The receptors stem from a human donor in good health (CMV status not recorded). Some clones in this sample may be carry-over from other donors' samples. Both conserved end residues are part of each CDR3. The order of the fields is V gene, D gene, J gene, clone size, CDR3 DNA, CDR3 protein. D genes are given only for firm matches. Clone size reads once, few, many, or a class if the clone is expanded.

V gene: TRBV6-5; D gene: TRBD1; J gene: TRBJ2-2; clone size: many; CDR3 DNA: TGTGCCAGTCGGGACAGCTCGAACACCGGGGAGCTGTTTTTT; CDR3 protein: CASRDSSNTGELFF
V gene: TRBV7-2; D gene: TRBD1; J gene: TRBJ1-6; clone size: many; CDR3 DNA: TGTGCCAGCAGCACCCGACAGGGGGCGCGATCACCCCTCCACTTT; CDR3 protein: CASSTRQGARSPLHF
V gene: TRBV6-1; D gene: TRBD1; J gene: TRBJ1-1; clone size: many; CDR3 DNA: TGTGCCAGCAGCGAGCGATTGTCGACAGGGCGCACTGAAGCTTTCTTT; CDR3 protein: CASSERLSTGRTEAFF
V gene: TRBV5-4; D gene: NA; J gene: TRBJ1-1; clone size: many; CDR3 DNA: TGTGCCAGCAGCTCTAGGACACCAGGCCCTGAAGCTTTCTTT; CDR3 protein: CASSSRTPGPEAFF
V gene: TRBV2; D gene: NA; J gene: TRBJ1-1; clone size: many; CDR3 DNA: TGTGCCAGCAGTCCTGGACCCCCGGGTAACACTGAAGCTTTCTTT; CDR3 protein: CASSPGPPGNTEAFF
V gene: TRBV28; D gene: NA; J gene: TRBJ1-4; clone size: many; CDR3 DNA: TGTGCCAGCAGCTCCCCCGAAAGGCTGTTTTTT; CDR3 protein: CASSSPERLFF
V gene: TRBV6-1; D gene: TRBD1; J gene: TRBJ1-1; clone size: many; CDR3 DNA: TGTGCCAGCAGGACCAGACAGGGTCACACTGAAGCTTTCTTT; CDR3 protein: CASRTRQGHTEAFF
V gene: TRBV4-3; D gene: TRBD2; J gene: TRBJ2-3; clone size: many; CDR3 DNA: TGCGCCAGCAGCCAAGGACTAGCGGACACAGATACGCAGTATTTT; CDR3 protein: CASSQGLADTDTQYF
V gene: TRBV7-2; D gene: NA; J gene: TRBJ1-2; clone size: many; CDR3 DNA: TGTGCCAGCAGTATCGGCCCGGTTAACTATGGCTACACCTTC; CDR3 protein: CASSIGPVNYGYTF
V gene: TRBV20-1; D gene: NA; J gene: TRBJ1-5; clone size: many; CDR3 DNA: TGCAGTGCTAGCCCCACCTGGACAGCTAATCAGCCCCAGCATTTT; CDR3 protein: CSASPTWTANQPQHF